The clone carrying this T cell receptor (beta chain) was counted between two and nine times. Its antigen is not identified. The PCR had 60 Vbeta and 13 Jbeta primers. TCRdb's copy holds only in-frame clones and misses some; the assay was immunoSEQ multiplex PCR. The profile shows some 140,000 clones, more than 75% of them singletons. The sample comes from a study of cytomegalovirus exposure and HLA in healthy donors. The overall study: Some 80 million unique TCR sequences came from HLA-typed donors in an early release. Study-wide results and limits: Earlier results showed most TCR beta V segments being productive about 90% or about 30% of the time.

Each donor was nominally healthy when sampled (though unrecorded immune exposures were likely). Specimen: PBMCs. The origin of this receptor is a man younger than 45 in good health and CMV-seronegative.

The CDR3 bases are TGTGCCAGCAGTGAGTTTACAGACACTGAAGCTTTCTTT. Protein: CASSEFTDTEAFF. V gene TRBV6-1 combines with J gene TRBJ1-1; D is uncertain. The germline V and J ends were trimmed by 3 bases and 3 bases, with 8 bases remaining between them. The CDR3 extends over 13 amino acids. Looked up from germline, CDR1 is MNHNS and CDR2 is SASEGT.